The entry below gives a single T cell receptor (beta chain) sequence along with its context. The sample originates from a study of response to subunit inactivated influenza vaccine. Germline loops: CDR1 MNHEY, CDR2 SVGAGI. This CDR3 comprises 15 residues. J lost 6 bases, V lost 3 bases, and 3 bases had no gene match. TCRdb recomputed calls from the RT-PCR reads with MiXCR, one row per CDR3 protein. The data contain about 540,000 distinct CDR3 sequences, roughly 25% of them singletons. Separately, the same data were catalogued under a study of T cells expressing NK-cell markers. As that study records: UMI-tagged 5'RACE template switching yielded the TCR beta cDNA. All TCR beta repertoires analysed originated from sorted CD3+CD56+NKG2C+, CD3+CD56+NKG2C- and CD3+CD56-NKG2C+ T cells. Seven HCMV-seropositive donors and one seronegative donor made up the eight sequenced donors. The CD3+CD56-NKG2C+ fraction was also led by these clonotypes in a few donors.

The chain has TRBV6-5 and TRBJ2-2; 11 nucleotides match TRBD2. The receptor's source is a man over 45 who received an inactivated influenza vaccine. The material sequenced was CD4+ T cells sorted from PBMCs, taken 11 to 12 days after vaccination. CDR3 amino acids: CASSYSLAGAGELFF. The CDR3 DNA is TGTGCCAGCAGTTATTCACTAGCGGGAGCCGGGGAGCTGTTTTTT.